These 14 T cell receptor beta chains were all obtained from the same sample, sequenced in a study of immune characterization of retroperitoneal liposarcoma. TCRdb re-analysed the PCR reads in MiXCR, keeping a single row per CDR3 protein. The sample carries some 3,100 distinct CDR3 sequences, roughly a quarter recorded once. The sample taken for sequencing was tumor tissue. These receptors were collected from a female donor with retroperitoneal liposarcoma.

This clonotype has just a few counts. The chain recombines TRBV6-6 with TRBJ1-2; 8 bases are a match to TRBD1. The V and J ends lost 4 bases and 4 bases, in that order; junction bases with no gene match: 8. Germline-derived CDR1 and CDR2 are MNHNY and SVGAGI (reference sequence). The CDR3 has 15 residues. CDR3 sequence: CASSSSRQGSYGYTF. CDR3 nucleotide sequence: TGTGCCAGCAGTTCCTCGAGACAGGGGAGCTATGGCTACACCTTC.

This clonotype has more than one count but fewer than ten. The chain uses TRBV10-3 and TRBJ2-1; D may be TRBD1 (6 bases). Deletions cut 0 bases from V and 6 bases from J, with 9 bases between. The CDR3 loop spans 14 amino acids. Germline CDR1 ENHRY, CDR2 SYGVKD. CDR3 sequence: CAISESDSPNEQFF. The CDR3 DNA reads TGTGCCATCAGTGAGTCGGACAGCCCCAATGAGCAGTTCTTC.

This clonotype has ten or more counts. The V and J genes are TRBV7-2 and TRBJ2-3; D gene unclear. This CDR3 contains 17 residues. In germline, CDR1 is SGHTA, CDR2 FQGNSA. V lost 5 bases and J 1 base, leaving 19 bases between the germline ends. As DNA, the CDR3 is TGTGCCAGCAGCCGGCATGGGGTGGCCACTGGCACAGATACGCAGTATTTT. It encodes CASSRHGVATGTDTQYF.

This clonotype was found a few times. V and J are TRBV12-3 or TRBV12-4 and TRBJ2-5; D is possibly TRBD1 (6 bases). The CDR3 runs to 13 residues. Trimming took 4 bases from V and 11 from J, leaving 17 bases between them. CDR3: CASSSHRDNEQYF. CDR3 sequence (DNA): TGTGCCAGCAGTTCCCACAGGGACAATGAGCAGTACTTC.

This clonotype ranks as medium-sized. This sequence joins TRBV12-3 or TRBV12-4 and TRBJ2-3; 7 nucleotides match TRBD2. CDR3 length: 14 amino acids. Unmatched junction bases numbered 4, after V lost 1 base and J lost 6 bases. The CDR3 DNA follows: TGTGCCAGCAGTTTAGTTAGTAGCGGGGATACGCAGTATTTT. It is translated as CASSLVSSGDTQYF.

In this sample, this clonotype is medium-sized (0.01 to 0.1%). V is TRBV12-3 or TRBV12-4 and J is TRBJ2-1; 12 bases are a match to TRBD2. There are 15 residues in the CDR3. The V segment lost 3 bases and the J segment 7 bases; nucleotides outside the gene matches: 4. As DNA, the CDR3 is TGTGCCAGCAGTTTTCGGACTAGCGGGGTTAATGAGCAGTTCTTC. It specifies CASSFRTSGVNEQFF.

The V call is TRBV14, the J call TRBJ2-5, with 8 bases lining up with TRBD1. Per germline, CDR1 SGHDN and CDR2 FVKESK. Trimming at V came to 6 bases and at J to 5 bases, leaving 5 bases not matched to a gene. The CDR3 is 13 residues long. The DNA for the CDR3 is TGTGCCAGCAGACACAGGGGGGAGGAGACCCAGTACTTC. Translated, it gives CASRHRGEETQYF.

This clonotype is labeled medium-sized. This sequence joins TRBV6-1 and TRBJ2-3; 7 nucleotides agree with TRBD1. CDR1 MNHNS and CDR2 SASEGT come from the germline V gene. V lost 3 bases to trimming and J lost 2 bases; unmatched junction nucleotides: 2. The CDR3 totals 14 residues. The CDR3: CASSEGTDTDTQYF. In nucleotides, the CDR3 is TGTGCCAGCAGTGAGGGGACAGACACAGATACGCAGTATTTT.

This clonotype was observed many times. The chain couples TRBV7-2 to TRBJ2-3, with 8 bases matching TRBD2. Germline V lookup: CDR1 SGHTA, CDR2 FQGNSA. J gave up 1 base and V 6 bases, and 9 bases lay outside the gene matches. CDR3 length equals 16 residues. CDR3 nucleotides: TGTGCCAGCAGTCTAGTGTGGCGGGGGGGCACAGATACGCAGTATTTT. Translated, it gives CASSLVWRGGTDTQYF. Full variable domain (missing parts from reference TRBV7-2 and TRBJ2-3): GAGVSQSPSNKVTEKGKDVELRCDPISGHTALYWYRQSLGQGLEFLIYFQGNSAPDKSGLPSDRFSAERTGGSVSTLTIQRTQQEDSAVYLCASSLVWRGGTDTQYFGPGTRLTVL.

The rearrangement links TRBV30 to TRBJ2-7; TRBD2 matches at 10 bases. The germline V gene has CDR1 GTSNPN and CDR2 SVGIG (reference sequence). The CDR3 is made up of 12 amino acids. Trimming removed 8 bases from V and 4 bases from J; junction bases left unmatched: 5. Here the CDR3 reads CARSSGRYEQYF. For the CDR3, the DNA is TGTGCCAGAAGTAGCGGGAGGTACGAGCAGTACTTC.

This chain joins TRBV6-1 and TRBJ2-1; TRBD2 matches at 12 bases. The DNA end lines up better with TRBJ2-7; the J call may be wrong. The CDR3 spans 16 residues. Germline-derived CDR1 and CDR2 are MNHNS and SASEGT. CDR3 sequence: CASSGGLAGLYNEQYF. The CDR3 DNA reads TGTGCCAGCAGTGGGGGACTAGCGGGTTTGTACAATGAGCAGTACTTC.

CDR3 coding DNA: TGTGCCAGCAGCTTAGCTCCACAGGATACGCAGTATTTT. Translated, it gives CASSLAPQDTQYF. This chain joins TRBV7-2 and TRBJ2-3; D unresolved. Trimming removed 0 bases at V and 6 bases at J, with 7 bases between. CDR1 SGHTA and CDR2 FQGNSA come from the germline V gene. This CDR3 is built from 13 residues.

The chain uses TRBV12-3 or TRBV12-4 and TRBJ2-5, with a weak D call TRBD2 (5 bases). The V gene lost 6 bases and the J gene lost 0 bases, with 11 bases spanning the gap. The CDR3 contains 14 residues. DNA of the CDR3: TGTGCCAGCAGCAGGACTCCGTACCAAGAGACCCAGTACTTC. As protein: CASSRTPYQETQYF.

This clonotype was seen more than once but under ten times. This may arise from a read error, as a much more abundant clone is one base away. The chain combines TRBV7-4 with TRBJ2-1; 9 bases align to TRBD1. The length of the CDR3 is 16 residues. CDR1 is SGHVT and CDR2 is SQSDAQ in the germline V gene. Trimming removed 2 bases from V and 13 bases from J; junction bases left unmatched: 15. For the CDR3, the DNA is TGTGCCAGCAGCTTATTGTGGACAGGGGTTCGAGAGACCCAGTTCTTC. Encoded protein: CASSLLWTGVRETQFF.